A single sample is the source of the 22 T cell receptor beta chains below, sequenced in a study of cytomegalovirus exposure and HLA in healthy donors. Primers for the PCR totalled 60 Vbeta and 13 Jbeta. Data came from immunoSEQ multiplex PCR; TCRdb stores just in-frame clones and leaves some out. The sample includes 150,000 to 200,000 clones, roughly 74% seen only once; the top ten take about 7.7%. The sequenced sample consisted of PBMCs. The receptors shown here come from a middle-aged woman in good health and CMV-seropositive.

The rearrangement uses TRBV19 and TRBJ1-4, with D possibly TRBD1 on 5 matching bases. CDR3 length: 13 amino acids. Germline assignment: CDR1 LNHDA and CDR2 SQIVND (reference sequence). Trimming stripped 6 bases from V and 10 bases from J, with 15 bases between. CDR3 nucleotide sequence: TGTGCCAGTAGCCCTCAGGGACTGGGAAAACTGTTTTTT. Its translation: CASSPQGLGKLFF.

This chain uses TRBV7-3 with TRBJ2-2; 12 bases agree with TRBD2. The V gene's germline CDR1 is SGHTA and CDR2 FQGTGA. The J segment lost 10 bases and the V segment lost 5 bases, leaving 8 bases of the junction unmatched. The CDR3 loop spans 15 amino acids. This CDR3 is CASSPQSSGRAELFF. DNA for the CDR3: TGTGCCAGCAGCCCACAGTCTAGCGGGAGGGCGGAGCTGTTTTTT.

This chain connects TRBV6-1 to TRBJ1-2; 7 nucleotides agree with TRBD1. V was pared by 6 bases and J by 2 bases, with 6 bases of the junction left unmatched. The CDR3 loop spans 14 amino acids. Germline-derived CDR1 and CDR2 are MNHNS and SASEGT. CDR3 sequence: CASRVQGSNYGYTF. The CDR3 bases are TGTGCCAGCAGAGTACAGGGGAGCAACTATGGCTACACCTTC.

V is TRBV28 and J is TRBJ2-7, with TRBD2 identical over 11 bases. Trimming removed 6 bases from V and 6 bases from J; junction bases left unmatched: 10. Per the germline V gene, CDR1 is MDHEN and CDR2 is SYDVKM. The CDR3 contains 15 residues. Here the CDR3 reads CASRKSLAGVSEQYF. The CDR3 DNA is TGTGCCAGCAGAAAATCACTAGCGGGAGTTTCCGAGCAGTACTTC.

The J gene is TRBJ1-1, the V gene TRBV5-1; possible D gene TRBD1, 5 bases. Germline V gene data show CDR1 as SGHRS and CDR2 as YFSETQ. V was cut by 0 bases and J by 1 base, with 7 bases left in between. The CDR3 has 14 residues. The CDR3 sequence is CASSLATGNTEAFF. CDR3 bases: TGCGCCAGCAGCTTGGCTACAGGGAACACTGAAGCTTTCTTT.

This clone showed up just a few times. The chain uses TRBV29-1 and TRBJ2-5; tentatively, D is TRBD2 (5 bases). Trimming removed 3 bases at V and 5 bases at J, with 10 bases between. The V gene's germline CDR1 is SQVTM and CDR2 ANQGSEA. The CDR3 length is 12 residues. The CDR3 here is CSVDPSYETQYF. The DNA for the CDR3 is TGCAGCGTTGATCCTAGCTATGAGACCCAGTACTTC.

This clone was seen only once. V gene TRBV5-1 combines with J gene TRBJ2-7, with TRBD1 identical over 9 bases. The germline CDR1 and CDR2 sequences are SGHRS and YFSETQ. The CDR3 consists of 16 residues. V dropped 3 bases and J dropped 7; count of bases not matched to a gene: 14. In DNA, the CDR3 is TGCGCCAGCAGCTCCAATTTCGGGACAGGGTTGGGTGAGCAGTACTTC. Translated, it gives CASSSNFGTGLGEQYF.

This chain joins TRBV7-9 and TRBJ1-4; D not resolved. The CDR3 has 15 residues. Germline V gives CDR1 SEHNR, CDR2 FQNEAQ (reference sequence). V shed 1 base and J shed 2 bases, with 8 bases lying between them. CDR3 in amino acids: CASSLGSGTNEKLFF. In DNA form, the CDR3 reads TGTGCCAGCAGCTTAGGGAGTGGCACTAATGAAAAACTGTTTTTT. The whole variable domain, filled in from reference TRBV7-9 and TRBJ1-4, reads DTGVSQNPRHKITKRGQNVTFRCDPISEHNRLYWYRQTLGQGPEFLTYFQNEAQLEKSRLLSDRFSAERPKGSFSTLEIQRTEQGDSAMYLCASSLGSGTNEKLFFGSGTQLSVL.

The V gene is TRBV19, the J gene TRBJ2-1; 9 nucleotides match TRBD2. With 8 bases clipped from V and 9 bases from J, the junction kept 11 bases outside the gene matches. The CDR3 has 14 amino acids. Looked up from germline, CDR1 is LNHDA and CDR2 is SQIVND (reference sequence). CDR3 sequence (DNA): TGTGCCAGTGAGGCCCGCCTAGCGGGACTTGAGCAGTTCTTC. Translating gives CASEARLAGLEQFF.

This clone was seen only once. This chain links TRBV5-4 with TRBJ2-1; no firm D call. With 0 bases removed from V and 1 base from J, the gap between germline ends came to 8 bases. CDR1 is SGHNT, CDR2 YYREEE, per germline (reference sequence). The CDR3 sequence is 15 residues long. The CDR3: CASSLGLVSYNEQFF. The CDR3 DNA follows: TGTGCCAGCAGCTTGGGTCTAGTGTCCTACAATGAGCAGTTCTTC.

This clone was seen more than once but under ten times. The gene calls are TRBV5-1 and TRBJ1-1; D is possibly TRBD1 (6 bases). The CDR3 contains 16 residues. Germline CDR1 is SGHRS and CDR2 is YFSETQ. V was shortened by 0 bases and J by 1 base, with 13 bases between the two germline ends. The CDR3 nucleotides read TGCGCCAGCAGCTTGGTCAGACAGGATGCGAACACTGAAGCTTTCTTT. Its translation: CASSLVRQDANTEAFF.

The chain employs TRBV9 and TRBJ1-4; D possibly corresponds to TRBD1 (5 bases). This CDR3 region has 14 residues. With 0 bases removed from V and 11 bases from J, the gap between germline ends came to 14 bases. CDR1 and CDR2 (germline): SGDLS, YYNGEE. The CDR3: CASSVAGQGAKLFF. For the CDR3, the DNA is TGTGCCAGCAGCGTAGCTGGCCAGGGTGCGAAACTGTTTTTT.

In its sample, this clone was seen a few times. Germline and junction disagree at one end, which may indicate a read error. The chain has TRBV6-5 and TRBJ1-1; D may be TRBD1 (5 bases). This CDR3 region has 13 residues. Per the germline V gene, CDR1 is MNHEY and CDR2 is SVGAGI. CDR3 sequence reads: CAISESQGAEAFF. In DNA form, the CDR3 reads TGTGCCATCAGTGAGTCTCAGGGTGCTGAAGCTTTCTTT.

This clone was seen a few times. The V call is TRBV27, the J call TRBJ1-2; D remains unclear. V was clipped by 4 bases and J by 1 base, with 13 bases between them. This CDR3 has 15 residues. The germline CDR1 and CDR2 sequences are MNHEY and SMNVEV (reference sequence). The CDR3 DNA reads as TGTGCCAGCAGTTCATACACCGCCGTTAACTATGGCTACACCTTC. It codes for CASSSYTAVNYGYTF.

The gene calls are TRBV5-1 and TRBJ2-5; 9 bases align to TRBD2. The trim removed 2 bases at V and 4 bases at J, leaving 3 bases unmatched. CDR1 and CDR2 from the germline V gene are SGHRS and YFSETQ. The CDR3 covers 14 residues. CDR3 region: CASSLAGGGETQYF. CDR3 coding DNA: TGCGCCAGCAGCTTAGCGGGAGGAGGAGAGACCCAGTACTTC.

The chain combines TRBV2 with TRBJ2-1; tentatively, D is TRBD2 (7 bases). The germline CDR1 and CDR2 sequences are SNHLY and FYNNEI. The CDR3 length is 18 residues. V was trimmed by 7 bases and J by 1 base, leaving 23 bases between them. The CDR3 is CASMGGGFGVGSYNEQFF. CDR3 DNA sequence: TGTGCCAGCATGGGAGGGGGGTTTGGCGTGGGTTCCTACAATGAGCAGTTCTTC.

V gene TRBV2 combines with J gene TRBJ2-5; 15 bases align to TRBD2. Judging by the DNA end, TRBJ2-7 fits better; the J call may be wrong. The CDR3 sequence is 13 residues long. CDR1 and CDR2 from the germline V gene are SNHLY and FYNNEI. CDR3 sequence: CARGLAGGYEQYF. CDR3 bases: TGTGCCAGGGGACTAGCGGGGGGATACGAGCAGTACTTC.

The chain recombines TRBV7-2 with TRBJ1-5; the D is unclear. The length of the CDR3 is 14 residues. V lost 1 base and J 7 bases, leaving 11 bases between the germline ends. Germline V lookup: CDR1 SGHTA, CDR2 FQGNSA. For the CDR3, the DNA is TGTGCCAGCAGCTTAGAGCCGGGGTGGCAGCCCCAGCATTTT. Protein sequence: CASSLEPGWQPQHF.

The V gene is TRBV2, the J gene TRBJ1-1, with 7 bases lining up with TRBD1. The germline V gene has CDR1 SNHLY and CDR2 FYNNEI. V lost 6 bases and J lost 0; bases outside the gene matches: 4. This CDR3 is built from 14 residues. This CDR3 reads CASRETGLNTEAFF. The CDR3 bases are TGTGCCAGCAGGGAGACAGGGTTGAACACTGAAGCTTTCTTT.

This clone turned up a few times. The rearrangement links TRBV9 to TRBJ1-1; 8 bases fit TRBD1. The CDR3 totals 13 residues. With 2 bases clipped from V and 8 bases from J, the junction kept 5 bases outside the gene matches. From germline, CDR1 is SGDLS and CDR2 YYNGEE. The CDR3 region has the DNA TGTGCCAGCAGCGTCGTACAGGGGGGAGAAGCTTTCTTT. Translating gives CASSVVQGGEAFF.

The J gene is TRBJ2-7, the V gene TRBV4-2; TRBD2 is a possible D gene (6 bases). Germline CDR1 reads LGHNA; CDR2 reads YNFKEQ. The length of the CDR3 is 16 residues. Trimming removed 4 bases from V and 7 bases from J, with 23 bases in between. CDR3 in DNA: TGTGCCAGCAGCCGAGGACGGGCCAGCGGGCCGCCGGAGCAGTACTTC. Protein product: CASSRGRASGPPEQYF.

The chain uses TRBV10-2 and TRBJ2-1; possibly TRBD2 for D (6 bases). V lost 8 bases and J 1 base, leaving 12 bases between the germline ends. Germline-derived CDR1 and CDR2 are WSHSY and SAAADI. The CDR3 runs 14 residues. The CDR3 loop reads CASRDSRSYNEQFF. The CDR3, as DNA: TGCGCCAGCCGGGACTCCCGATCCTACAATGAGCAGTTCTTC.